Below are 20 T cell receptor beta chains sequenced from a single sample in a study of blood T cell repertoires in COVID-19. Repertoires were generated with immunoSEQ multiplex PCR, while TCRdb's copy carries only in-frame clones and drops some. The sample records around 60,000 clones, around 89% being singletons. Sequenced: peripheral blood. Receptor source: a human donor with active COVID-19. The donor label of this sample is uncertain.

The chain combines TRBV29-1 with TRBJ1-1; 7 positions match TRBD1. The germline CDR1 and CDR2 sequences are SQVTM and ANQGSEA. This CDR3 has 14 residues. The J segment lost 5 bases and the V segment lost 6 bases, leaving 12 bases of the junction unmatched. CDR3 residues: CSVAVRQGGTEAFF. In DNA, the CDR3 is TGCAGCGTGGCAGTTCGACAGGGTGGGACTGAAGCTTTCTTT.

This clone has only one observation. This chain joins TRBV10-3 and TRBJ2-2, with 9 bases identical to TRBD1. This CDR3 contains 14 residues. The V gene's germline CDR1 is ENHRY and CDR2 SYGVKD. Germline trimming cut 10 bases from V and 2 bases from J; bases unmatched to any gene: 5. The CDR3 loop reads CASRQGGNTGELFF. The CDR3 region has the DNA TGTGCCAGCCGACAGGGGGGAAACACCGGGGAGCTGTTTTTT.

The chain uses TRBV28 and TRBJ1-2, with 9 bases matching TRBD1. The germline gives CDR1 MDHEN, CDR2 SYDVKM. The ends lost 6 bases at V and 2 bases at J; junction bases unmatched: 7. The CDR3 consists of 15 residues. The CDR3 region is CASSSPGQGNYGYTF. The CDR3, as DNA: TGTGCCAGCAGCTCCCCGGGACAGGGAAACTATGGCTACACCTTC.

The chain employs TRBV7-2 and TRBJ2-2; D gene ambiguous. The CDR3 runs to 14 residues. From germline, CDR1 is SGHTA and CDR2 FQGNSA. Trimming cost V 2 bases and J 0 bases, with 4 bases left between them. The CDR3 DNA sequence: TGTGCCAGCAGCTTACCTGCGAACACCGGGGAGCTGTTTTTT. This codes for CASSLPANTGELFF. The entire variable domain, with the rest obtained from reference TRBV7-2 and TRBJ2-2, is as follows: GAGVSQSPSNKVTEKGKDVELRCDPISGHTALYWYRQSLGQGLEFLIYFQGNSAPDKSGLPSDRFSAERTGGSVSTLTIQRTQQEDSAVYLCASSLPANTGELFFGEGSRLTVL.

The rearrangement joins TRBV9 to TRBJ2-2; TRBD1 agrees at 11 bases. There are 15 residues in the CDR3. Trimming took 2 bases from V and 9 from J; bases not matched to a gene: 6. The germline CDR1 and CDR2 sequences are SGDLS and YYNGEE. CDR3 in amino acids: CASSVDRGRDRELFF. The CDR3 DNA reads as TGTGCCAGCAGCGTGGACAGGGGGCGGGACCGGGAGCTGTTTTTT.

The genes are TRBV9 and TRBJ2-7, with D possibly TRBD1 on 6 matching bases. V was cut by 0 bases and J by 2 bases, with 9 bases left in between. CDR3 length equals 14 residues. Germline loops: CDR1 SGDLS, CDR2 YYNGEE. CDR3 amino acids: CASSVGGQAYEQYF. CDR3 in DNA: TGTGCCAGCAGCGTAGGGGGACAAGCCTACGAGCAGTACTTC.

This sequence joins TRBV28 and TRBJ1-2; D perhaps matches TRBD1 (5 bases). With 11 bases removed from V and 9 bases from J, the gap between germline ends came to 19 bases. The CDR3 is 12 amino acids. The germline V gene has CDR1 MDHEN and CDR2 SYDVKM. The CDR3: CAAGNPFRSYTF. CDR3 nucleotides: TGTGCCGCAGGGAACCCCTTTAGGAGCTACACCTTC.

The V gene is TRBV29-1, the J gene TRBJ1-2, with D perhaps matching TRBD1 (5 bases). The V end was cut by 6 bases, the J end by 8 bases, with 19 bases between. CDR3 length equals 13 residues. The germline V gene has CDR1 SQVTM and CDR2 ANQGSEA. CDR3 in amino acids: CSVGGRVSGGYTF. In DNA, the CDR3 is TGCAGCGTGGGGGGACGGGTCTCAGGAGGCTACACCTTC.

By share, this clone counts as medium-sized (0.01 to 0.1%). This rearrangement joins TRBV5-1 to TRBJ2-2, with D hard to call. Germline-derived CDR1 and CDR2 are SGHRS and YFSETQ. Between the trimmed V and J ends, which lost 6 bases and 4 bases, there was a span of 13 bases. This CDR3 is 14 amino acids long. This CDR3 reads CASTSAEITGELFF. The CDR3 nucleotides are TGCGCCAGCACATCGGCGGAAATCACCGGGGAGCTGTTTTTT.

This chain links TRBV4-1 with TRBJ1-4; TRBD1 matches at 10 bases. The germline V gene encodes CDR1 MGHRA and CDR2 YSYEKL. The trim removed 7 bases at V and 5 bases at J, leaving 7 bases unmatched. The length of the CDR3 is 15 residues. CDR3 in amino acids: CASTLEDRGNEKLFF. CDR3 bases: TGCGCCAGCACTCTTGAGGACAGGGGGAATGAAAAACTGTTTTTT.

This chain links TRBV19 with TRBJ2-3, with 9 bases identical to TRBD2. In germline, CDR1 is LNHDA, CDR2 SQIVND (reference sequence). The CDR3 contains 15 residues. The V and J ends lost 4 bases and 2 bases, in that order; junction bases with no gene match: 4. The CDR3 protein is CASSTLAGVTDTQYF. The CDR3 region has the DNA TGTGCCAGTAGTACTTTAGCGGGAGTCACAGATACGCAGTATTTT.

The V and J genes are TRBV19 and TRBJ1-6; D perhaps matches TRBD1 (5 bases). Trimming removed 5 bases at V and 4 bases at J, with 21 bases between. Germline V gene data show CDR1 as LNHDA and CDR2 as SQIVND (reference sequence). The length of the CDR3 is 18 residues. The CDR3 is CASSYGTLESGYNSPLHF. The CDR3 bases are TGTGCCAGTAGTTACGGGACTCTGGAATCGGGGTATAATTCACCCCTCCACTTT.

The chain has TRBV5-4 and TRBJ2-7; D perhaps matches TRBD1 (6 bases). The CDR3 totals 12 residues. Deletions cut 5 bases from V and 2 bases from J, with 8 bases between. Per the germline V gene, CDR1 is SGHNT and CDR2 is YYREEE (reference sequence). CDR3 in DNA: TGTGCCAGCAGTGGGGGCCCCTACGAGCAGTACTTC. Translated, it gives CASSGGPYEQYF.

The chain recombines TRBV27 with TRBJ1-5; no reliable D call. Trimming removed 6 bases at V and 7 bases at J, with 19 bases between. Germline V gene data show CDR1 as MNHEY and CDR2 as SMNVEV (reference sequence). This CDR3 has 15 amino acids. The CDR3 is CASSLSAGLGQPQHF. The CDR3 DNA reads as TGTGCCAGCAGCCTATCCGCAGGCCTTGGGCAGCCCCAGCATTTT.

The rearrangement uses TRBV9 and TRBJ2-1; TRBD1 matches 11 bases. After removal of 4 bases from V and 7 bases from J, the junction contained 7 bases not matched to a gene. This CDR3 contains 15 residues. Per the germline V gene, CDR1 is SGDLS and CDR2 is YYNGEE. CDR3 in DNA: TGTGCCAGCAGCACGGGACAGGGGGTAGTAAATGAGCAGTTCTTC. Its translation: CASSTGQGVVNEQFF.

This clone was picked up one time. For the CDR3, the DNA is TGCGCCAGCAGCCACTTGAGGACGGCGGGCTCTGGAAACACCATATATTTT. Protein product: CASSHLRTAGSGNTIYF. The chain combines TRBV4-1 with TRBJ1-3; unclear D gene. V dropped 3 bases and J dropped 0 bases, with 15 bases sitting between them. The CDR3 covers 17 residues. The germline gives CDR1 MGHRA, CDR2 YSYEKL.

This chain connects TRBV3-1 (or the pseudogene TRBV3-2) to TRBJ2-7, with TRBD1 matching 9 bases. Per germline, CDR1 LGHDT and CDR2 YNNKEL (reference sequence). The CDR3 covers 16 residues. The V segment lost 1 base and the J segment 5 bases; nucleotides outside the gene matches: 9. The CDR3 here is CASSQAEGDRVDEQYF. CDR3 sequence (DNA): TGTGCCAGCAGCCAAGCTGAGGGGGACAGGGTGGACGAGCAGTACTTC.

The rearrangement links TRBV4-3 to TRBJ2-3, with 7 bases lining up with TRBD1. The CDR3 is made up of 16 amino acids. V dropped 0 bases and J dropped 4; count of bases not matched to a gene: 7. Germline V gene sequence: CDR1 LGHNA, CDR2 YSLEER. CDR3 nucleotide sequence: TGCGCCAGCAGCCAAGATACTTACAGGGGCCCAGATACGCAGTATTTT. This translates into CASSQDTYRGPDTQYF.

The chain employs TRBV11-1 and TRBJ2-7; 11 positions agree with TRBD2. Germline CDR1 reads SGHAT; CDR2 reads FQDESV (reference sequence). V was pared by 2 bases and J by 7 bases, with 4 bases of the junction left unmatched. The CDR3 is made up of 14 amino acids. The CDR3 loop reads CASSLRLAGGEQYF. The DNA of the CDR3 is TGTGCCAGCAGCTTAAGGCTAGCGGGAGGAGAGCAGTACTTC.

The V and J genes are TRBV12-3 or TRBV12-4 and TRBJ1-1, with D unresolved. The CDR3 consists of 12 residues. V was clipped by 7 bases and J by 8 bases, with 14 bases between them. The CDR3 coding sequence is TGTGCCAGCACCGATTCCGGCGGGGAAGCTTTCTTT. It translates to CASTDSGGEAFF.